Given below is one T cell receptor beta chain in context. Its target is not known. Collection of 8.5 to 10 milliliters of peripheral blood was performed for each donor. The sample comes from a study of blood T cells in healthy people across ages. Through a sample-barcoded 5' primer and a J-beta primer mix, a second PCR was run for 7 to 11 cycles. No fewer than 3 million CDR3-containing paired-end reads came from each sample. TCRdb independently ran MiXCR on the 5' RACE reads; one entry per CDR3 protein. The sample yields about 680,000 distinct CDR3 sequences, more than 40% seen once. General study results and limits: With donor CMV status unknown, expanded clonotype changes were possibly confounded. Among long-lived donors, naive CD4+ cells were more numerous and diversity higher than in aged donors.

Trimming cost V 7 bases and J 6 bases; bases outside gene matches: 4. Germline V lookup: CDR1 SNHLY, CDR2 FYNNEI. This CDR3 contains 13 residues. The receptor was isolated from a woman aged 60 to 75 in good health. Sequencing was performed on blood. The rearrangement joins TRBV2 to TRBJ1-2; 11 bases are shared with TRBD1. CDR3 amino acids: CASIGTGGNGYTF. The CDR3 DNA sequence: TGTGCCAGCATCGGGACAGGGGGTAATGGCTACACCTTC.